A single sample gave rise to the 32 T cell receptor beta chains below, sequenced in a study of cytomegalovirus exposure and HLA in healthy donors. PCR employed 60 Vbeta and 13 Jbeta primers. Measured with immunoSEQ multiplex PCR; TCRdb has only the in-frame clones, and not every one. The sample has 100,000 to 150,000 clones, over 60% seen once. Sequenced material: PBMCs. The source is a man younger than 45 in good health and CMV-seronegative.

The V call is TRBV5-1, the J call TRBJ1-2; D is undetermined. V was clipped by 0 bases and J by 9 bases, with 12 bases between them. The CDR3 is 13 amino acids. The V gene's germline CDR1 is SGHRS and CDR2 YFSETQ. Written as DNA, the CDR3 is TGCGCCAGCAGCTTGGACGGCGTCGGGAGCTACACCTTC. Amino acid sequence: CASSLDGVGSYTF.

J is TRBJ2-1 and V is TRBV28; 7 nucleotides line up with TRBD2. Looked up from germline, CDR1 is MDHEN and CDR2 is SYDVKM. The J segment lost 0 bases and the V segment lost 6 bases, leaving 8 bases of the junction unmatched. The CDR3 is made up of 16 amino acids. The DNA of the CDR3 is TGTGCCAGCAGGCACGTGGGAGGGAGCTCCTACAATGAGCAGTTCTTC. Encoded protein: CASRHVGGSSYNEQFF.

This CDR3 reads CASTPWPGENTEAFF. The CDR3 bases are TGTGCCAGCACCCCGTGGCCAGGGGAGAACACTGAAGCTTTCTTT. The J gene is TRBJ1-1, the V gene TRBV9, with D possibly matching TRBD1 (6 bases). The CDR3 spans 15 residues. Germline V gene data show CDR1 as SGDLS and CDR2 as YYNGEE. Deletions cut 6 bases from V and 1 base from J, with 16 bases between.

The chain recombines TRBV5-1 with TRBJ2-5; TRBD2 agrees at 7 bases. Germline lookup yields CDR1 SGHRS and CDR2 YFSETQ. CDR3 length: 14 residues. J was trimmed by 2 bases and V by 4 bases; bases with no gene match: 5. Written as DNA, the CDR3 is TGCGCCAGCAGCCCCTATAGCGGGCAAGAGACCCAGTACTTC. Its translation: CASSPYSGQETQYF.

As concerns this clone: One junction end disagrees with the germline gene, perhaps due to a read error. V is TRBV9 and J is TRBJ1-1; possibly TRBD1 for D (5 bases). The CDR3 covers 14 residues. The germline gives CDR1 SGDLS, CDR2 YYNGEE. The CDR3 coding sequence is TGTGCCAGCAGCGCGTCCCCGGGGGGGACTGAAGATTTCTTT. Protein sequence: CASSASPGGTEDFF.

This clone was seen a few times. The gene calls are TRBV29-1 and TRBJ2-3, with D possibly TRBD2 on 6 matching bases. This CDR3 contains 11 residues. Germline-derived CDR1 and CDR2 are SQVTM and ANQGSEA. V lost 5 bases, J lost 9 bases, and 12 bases lay in between. CDR3 sequence: CSVSDGGTQYF. The CDR3 DNA sequence: TGCAGCGTTTCGGACGGAGGGACGCAGTATTTT.

This clone was counted once. The chain uses TRBV11-2 and TRBJ2-7; 12 bases are shared with TRBD1. Germline V gene data show CDR1 as SGHAT and CDR2 as FQNNGV. This CDR3 is built from 14 residues. V shed 5 bases, J shed 6 bases, and the junction held 5 bases outside the gene matches. CDR3 in DNA: TGTGCCAGCAGCGCAGGGACAGGGGGCAGCGAGCAGTACTTC. Translated: CASSAGTGGSEQYF.

The chain is built from TRBV28 and TRBJ2-7; tentatively, D is TRBD2 (5 bases). The germline V gene has CDR1 MDHEN and CDR2 SYDVKM. The V end was cut by 5 bases, the J end by 6 bases, with 20 bases between. The CDR3 sequence is 15 residues long. In DNA form, the CDR3 reads TGTGCCAGCAGTCCCCCCTTGGAGCGGTCCCGCGAGCAGTACTTC. This sequence encodes CASSPPLERSREQYF. Together with reference TRBV28 and TRBJ2-7, the CDR3 gives the full variable domain: DVKVTQSSRYLVKRTGEKVFLECVQDMDHENMFWYRQDPGLGLRLIYFSYDVKMKEKGDIPEGYSVSREKKERFSLILESASTNQTSMYLCASSPPLERSREQYFGPGTRLTVT.

This clone was seen once. The chain has TRBV28 and TRBJ1-3; maybe TRBD1 (6 bases). V was trimmed by 5 bases and J by 4 bases, leaving 21 bases between them. The CDR3 loop spans 17 amino acids. Germline CDR1 and CDR2: MDHEN and SYDVKM. The DNA for the CDR3 is TGTGCCAGCAGTCCCTTTGTTCTCACAGGGACCGGAAACACCATATATTTT. Translation: CASSPFVLTGTGNTIYF.

The rearrangement links TRBV6-1 to TRBJ2-3; no reliable D call. Trimming took 4 bases from V and 4 from J, leaving 6 bases between them. The CDR3 sequence is 12 residues long. Germline CDR1 is MNHNS and CDR2 is SASEGT. Written as DNA, the CDR3 is TGTGCCAGCAGTGGGGCCGCAGATACGCAGTATTTT. Translated: CASSGAADTQYF.

This chain connects TRBV4-3 to TRBJ2-7; 9 nucleotides line up with TRBD1. After removal of 0 bases from V and 3 bases from J, the junction contained 9 bases not matched to a gene. This CDR3 has 17 residues. Per germline, CDR1 LGHNA and CDR2 YSLEER. CDR3 protein: CASSQDGMGQGFYEQYF. The CDR3 nucleotides read TGCGCCAGCAGCCAAGATGGGATGGGACAGGGATTCTACGAGCAGTACTTC.

The chain carries TRBV28 and TRBJ2-7; TRBD1 matches 10 bases. Trimming took 6 bases from V and 2 from J; bases not matched to a gene: 7. Per the germline V gene, CDR1 is MDHEN and CDR2 is SYDVKM. The CDR3 loop spans 15 amino acids. This CDR3 is CASRQRQGATYEQYF. The CDR3 bases are TGTGCCAGCAGGCAGAGACAGGGGGCTACCTACGAGCAGTACTTC.

CDR3 region: CASSLWEEKLFF. DNA for the CDR3: TGTGCCAGCAGTTTATGGGAGGAAAAACTGTTTTTT. The genes are TRBV28 and TRBJ1-4; D unresolved. The CDR3 consists of 12 residues. V lost 0 bases, J lost 8 bases, and 4 bases lay in between. The germline gives CDR1 MDHEN, CDR2 SYDVKM.

Only a few counts were recorded for this clone. The J gene is TRBJ1-2, the V gene TRBV5-6; 7 bases fit TRBD1. The CDR3 has 16 residues. Looked up from germline, CDR1 is SGHDT and CDR2 is YYEEEE. Trimming took 1 base from V and 3 from J; bases not matched to a gene: 9. DNA for the CDR3: TGTGCCAGCAGCTTGAAGGGGGCAGGGGTAGACTATGGCTACACCTTC. As protein: CASSLKGAGVDYGYTF.

This clone was counted between two and nine times. The V call is TRBV19, the J call TRBJ2-5, with 7 nucleotides matching TRBD1. CDR1 and CDR2 from the germline V gene are LNHDA and SQIVND (reference sequence). The CDR3 consists of 15 residues. With V trimmed by 6 bases and J by 1 base, 8 bases remained unmatched. Here the CDR3 reads CASRTQGQPQETQYF. CDR3 in DNA: TGTGCCAGTAGAACACAGGGACAGCCCCAAGAGACCCAGTACTTC.

The gene calls are TRBV6-1 and TRBJ1-5; D not resolved. The CDR3 runs to 15 residues. CDR1 and CDR2 from the germline V gene are MNHNS and SASEGT. V was clipped by 2 bases and J by 11 bases, with 19 bases between them. In DNA, the CDR3 is TGTGCCAGCAGTGAAACGGAACGGGGTGGCAGGTCCCAGCATTTT. Its translation is CASSETERGGRSQHF.

V and J are TRBV19 and TRBJ1-2, with no clear D. The CDR3 runs to 14 residues. From germline, CDR1 is LNHDA and CDR2 SQIVND (reference sequence). The ends were cut back, 6 bases at V and 6 bases at J, with 17 bases in the middle. CDR3 nucleotides: TGTGCCAGTAGGGACCGGGATTTTCTTCATGGCTACACCTTC. Its protein product is CASRDRDFLHGYTF. The entire variable domain, with the rest obtained from reference TRBV19 and TRBJ1-2, is as follows: DGGITQSPKYLFRKEGQNVTLSCEQNLNHDAMYWYRQDPGQGLRLIYYSQIVNDFQKGDIAEGYSVSREKKESFPLTVTSAQKNPTAFYLCASRDRDFLHGYTFGSGTRLTVV.

This clone occurred a few times. This sequence joins TRBV7-8 and TRBJ2-7, with 11 bases fitting TRBD1. Unmatched junction bases numbered 8, after V lost 2 bases and J lost 2 bases. CDR3 size: 17 residues. Germline V gene data show CDR1 as SGHVS and CDR2 as FQNEAQ. The CDR3 loop reads CASSLSSGTGGTYEQYF. The CDR3 DNA reads TGTGCCAGCAGCTTATCCTCCGGGACAGGGGGGACCTACGAGCAGTACTTC. The whole variable domain, filled in from reference TRBV7-8 and TRBJ2-7, reads GAGVSQSPRYKVAKRGQDVALRCDPISGHVSLFWYQQALGQGPEFLTYFQNEAQLDKSGLPSDRFFAERPEGSVSTLKIQRTQQEDSAVYLCASSLSSGTGGTYEQYFGPGTRLTVT.

This clone was found a few times. The rearrangement uses TRBV19 and TRBJ1-4; 8 bases line up with TRBD1. The CDR3 loop spans 14 amino acids. CDR1 LNHDA and CDR2 SQIVND come from the germline V gene (reference sequence). The V gene end was trimmed by 3 bases and the J gene end by 8 bases; junction bases not matched to a gene: 5. The CDR3 reads CASSIITGGEKLFF. CDR3 DNA: TGTGCCAGTAGTATTATAACAGGGGGAGAAAAACTGTTTTTT.

Comment on this clone: Additional DNA sequences in this sample encode the identical CDR3. This sequence joins TRBV7-9 and TRBJ1-2; D is ambiguous. V lost 1 base and J lost 2, with 8 bases in between. Germline assignment: CDR1 SEHNR and CDR2 FQNEAQ (reference sequence). There are 14 residues in the CDR3. The CDR3 protein is CASSLGSGNYGYTF. The CDR3 coding sequence is TGTGCCAGCAGCTTAGGCTCGGGGAACTATGGCTACACCTTC.

The table lists this clone with a few counts. This chain connects TRBV6-5 to TRBJ2-7, with 7 bases fitting TRBD1. This CDR3 comprises 13 residues. Germline assignment: CDR1 MNHEY and CDR2 SVGAGI. Trimming cost V 6 bases and J 2 bases; bases outside gene matches: 4. CDR3 residues: CASRGQGAYEQYF. As DNA, the CDR3 is TGTGCCAGCAGGGGGCAGGGGGCCTACGAGCAGTACTTC.

V is TRBV28 and J is TRBJ2-7, with a possible D match to TRBD1 (7 bases). CDR3 size: 15 residues. V lost 5 bases and J 3 bases, leaving 17 bases between the germline ends. The V gene's germline CDR1 is MDHEN and CDR2 SYDVKM. The CDR3 reads CASSPPPGDSYEQYF. CDR3 sequence (DNA): TGTGCCAGCAGTCCCCCCCCGGGGGACAGCTACGAGCAGTACTTC.

This clone has just a few counts. V gene TRBV7-9 combines with J gene TRBJ2-1; TRBD1 matches at 10 bases. Germline trimming cut 0 bases from V and 7 bases from J; bases unmatched to any gene: 3. The CDR3 is 15 amino acids. CDR1 is SEHNR and CDR2 is FQNEAQ in the germline V gene (reference sequence). The CDR3 nucleotides are TGTGCCAGCAGCTTAGCGAGGACAGGGGGGAATGAGCAGTTCTTC. Translating gives CASSLARTGGNEQFF. The full variable domain, its missing parts supplied by reference TRBV7-9 and TRBJ2-1, is DTGVSQNPRHKITKRGQNVTFRCDPISEHNRLYWYRQTLGQGPEFLTYFQNEAQLEKSRLLSDRFSAERPKGSFSTLEIQRTEQGDSAMYLCASSLARTGGNEQFFGPGTRLTVL.

V is TRBV6-1 and J is TRBJ1-4, with TRBD1 identical over 8 bases. The CDR3 spans 15 residues. Germline trimming cut 0 bases from V and 7 bases from J; bases unmatched to any gene: 4. Germline CDR1 is MNHNS and CDR2 is SASEGT. In DNA form, the CDR3 reads TGTGCCAGCAGTGAAGCGACAGGGGCTCGTGAAAAACTGTTTTTT. This encodes CASSEATGAREKLFF.

V and J are TRBV6-5 and TRBJ1-2; 9 nucleotides line up with TRBD1. Unmatched junction bases numbered 3, after V lost 2 bases and J lost 5 bases. This CDR3 is 14 amino acids long. From germline, CDR1 is MNHEY and CDR2 SVGAGI. The CDR3 DNA reads TGTGCCAGCAGTTACGCCGGACAGGGGTATGGCTACACCTTC. Its protein is CASSYAGQGYGYTF.

This clone was detected once. The J gene is TRBJ1-1, the V gene TRBV29-1; 7 bases map to TRBD1. CDR1 and CDR2 (germline): SQVTM, ANQGSEA. V was pared by 6 bases and J by 1 base, with 2 bases of the junction left unmatched. The CDR3 is made up of 12 amino acids. The CDR3 sequence is CSVNRGNTEAFF. The CDR3 DNA reads TGCAGCGTGAACAGGGGGAACACTGAAGCTTTCTTT.

The gene calls are TRBV10-3 and TRBJ2-1; 10 nucleotides align to TRBD1. J was trimmed by 8 bases and V by 6 bases; bases with no gene match: 4. Germline V gene data show CDR1 as ENHRY and CDR2 as SYGVKD. The CDR3 is 13 amino acids. The CDR3 loop reads CAIRGTGEDEQFF. The CDR3 region has the DNA TGTGCCATCAGGGGGACAGGGGAAGATGAGCAGTTCTTC.

The gene calls are TRBV6-5 and TRBJ2-1, with TRBD2 matching over 12 bases. Germline V CDR1 and CDR2: MNHEY, SVGAGI. The CDR3 covers 16 residues. The trim removed 6 bases at V and 4 bases at J, leaving 7 bases unmatched. CDR3 sequence reads: CASRYGLAGIYNEQFF. The CDR3 coding sequence is TGTGCCAGCAGATACGGACTAGCGGGAATTTACAATGAGCAGTTCTTC.

CDR3 DNA sequence: TGTGCCACCAGCATAGAATGGGTAGGGGCAACTAATGAAAAACTGTTTTTT. Its translation: CATSIEWVGATNEKLFF. The chain recombines TRBV15 with TRBJ1-4, with D possibly being TRBD1 (5 bases). The CDR3 extends over 17 amino acids. Germline V gives CDR1 LNHNV, CDR2 YYDKDF (reference sequence). Trimming shortened V by 4 bases and J by 0 bases, and 15 bases separated the two germline ends. Variable domain in full (rest from reference TRBV15 and TRBJ1-4): DAMVIQNPRYQVTQFGKPVTLSCSQTLNHNVMYWYQQKSSQAPKLLFHYYDKDFNNEADTPDNFQSRRPNTSFCFLDIRSPGLGDTAMYLCATSIEWVGATNEKLFFGSGTQLSVL.

The DNA for the CDR3 is TGTGCCAGCAGTCCACTGGAGAACTCCTACAATGAGCAGTTCTTC. Translated, it gives CASSPLENSYNEQFF. J is TRBJ2-1 and V is TRBV6-6, with D hard to call. From germline, CDR1 is MNHNY and CDR2 SVGAGI (reference sequence). This CDR3 has 15 residues. V lost 5 bases to trimming and J lost 0 bases, with 11 bases between them.

J is TRBJ2-7 and V is TRBV2, with 12 bases fitting TRBD1. The CDR3 is 17 residues long. Per the germline V gene, CDR1 is SNHLY and CDR2 is FYNNEI. V lost 6 bases to trimming and J lost 2 bases; unmatched junction nucleotides: 11. The CDR3 reads CASRGGTGGRKTYEQYF. The CDR3 DNA reads as TGTGCCAGCAGAGGCGGGACAGGGGGCCGAAAGACCTACGAGCAGTACTTC.

The rearrangement uses TRBV18 and TRBJ1-2; 7 nucleotides match TRBD1. The CDR3 is 17 amino acids. V gave up 5 bases and J gave up 4 bases; unmatched junction bases: 16. Per germline, CDR1 KGHSH and CDR2 LQKENI. The CDR3: CASSSVTGPTRSYGYTF. As DNA, the CDR3 is TGTGCCAGCTCATCCGTGACAGGGCCAACTCGCAGCTATGGCTACACCTTC. The full variable domain, rest sourced from reference TRBV18 and TRBJ1-2, is NAGVMQNPRHLVRRRGQEARLRCSPMKGHSHVYWYRQLPEEGLKFMVYLQKENIIDESGMPKERFSAEFPKEGPSILRIQQVVRGDSAAYFCASSSVTGPTRSYGYTFGSGTRLTVV.